A single sample gave rise to the 18 T cell receptor beta chains below, sequenced in a study of blood T cell repertoires in COVID-19. Sequencing used immunoSEQ multiplex PCR; TCRdb keeps in-frame clones, though not all of them. The sample has fewer than 350,000 clones; around 85% are singletons. Sequenced: peripheral blood. These TCRs come from a woman under 40 with COVID-19, enrolled during active disease.

The chain has TRBV3-1 (or the pseudogene TRBV3-2) and TRBJ2-6, with D possibly TRBD1 on 6 matching bases. The CDR3 is 18 amino acids. The germline V and J ends were trimmed by 3 bases and 0 bases, with 15 bases remaining between them. Germline-derived CDR1 and CDR2 are LGHDT and YNNKEL (reference sequence). The CDR3 coding sequence is TGTGCCAGCAGCCACGCTACGACAGGCCTCTCTGGGGCCAACGTCCTGACTTTC. Encoded protein: CASSHATTGLSGANVLTF.

The gene calls are TRBV28 and TRBJ1-2, with a possible D match to TRBD1 (5 bases). The length of the CDR3 is 14 residues. Trimming left V 7 bases short and J 2 bases short, with 14 bases between. Germline CDR1 MDHEN, CDR2 SYDVKM. This CDR3 is CASIPWGVNYGYTF. CDR3 nucleotide sequence: TGTGCCAGCATCCCCTGGGGGGTGAACTATGGCTACACCTTC.

The chain combines TRBV18 with TRBJ1-3; D is unclear. The CDR3 consists of 14 residues. Germline-derived CDR1 and CDR2 are KGHSH and LQKENI. V lost 2 bases and J 6 bases, leaving 11 bases between the germline ends. The CDR3 loop is CASSPGYQENTIYF. The CDR3 DNA is TGTGCCAGCTCACCAGGGTACCAGGAAAACACCATATATTTT.

The gene calls are TRBV5-4 and TRBJ1-4; D unresolved. Trimming took off 3 bases at V and 6 bases at J, with 3 bases between the two ends. Germline V gene data show CDR1 as SGHNT and CDR2 as YYREEE (reference sequence). The length of the CDR3 is 11 residues. The CDR3 loop is CASSSDEKLFF. The CDR3 DNA is TGTGCCAGCAGCTCGGATGAAAAACTGTTTTTT.

This CDR3 reads CASSWNGGDSRYGYTF. The CDR3 DNA reads as TGCGCCAGCAGCTGGAACGGGGGGGACAGCCGCTATGGCTACACCTTC. The rearrangement links TRBV5-1 to TRBJ1-2, with 7 nucleotides matching TRBD1. V trimming: 3 bases; J trimming: 4 bases; junction bases outside the gene matches: 12. The CDR3 has 16 residues. Germline assignment: CDR1 SGHRS and CDR2 YFSETQ.

The sample holds a few counts of this clone. The genes are TRBV27 and TRBJ2-7; 8 bases align to TRBD2. From germline, CDR1 is MNHEY and CDR2 SMNVEV (reference sequence). Losses at the gene ends were 7 bases for V and 0 bases for J; bases not matched to a gene: 8. This CDR3 comprises 15 residues. The CDR3 protein is CASKVFAGGSYEQYF. The DNA of the CDR3 is TGTGCCAGCAAGGTTTTTGCGGGGGGCTCCTACGAGCAGTACTTC.

The chain links TRBV4-1 to TRBJ2-7; TRBD2 matches 15 bases. The CDR3 extends over 19 amino acids. V shed 2 bases, J shed 3 bases, and the junction held 11 bases outside the gene matches. Germline CDR1 and CDR2: MGHRA and YSYEKL. The CDR3 DNA reads as TGCGCCAGCAGCCAAAAACAAGGGACTAGCGGGGGGTCTTACTACGAGCAGTACTTC. Its translation is CASSQKQGTSGGSYYEQYF.

V gene TRBV4-1 combines with J gene TRBJ1-6; TRBD1 matches 9 bases. Germline-derived CDR1 and CDR2 are MGHRA and YSYEKL. Losses at the gene ends were 4 bases for V and 5 bases for J; bases not matched to a gene: 3. The CDR3 is made up of 15 amino acids. The CDR3 nucleotides are TGCGCCAGCAGCCTACGACAGGGGGATAATTCACCCCTCCACTTT. Protein sequence: CASSLRQGDNSPLHF.

The J gene is TRBJ2-2, the V gene TRBV7-9; TRBD1 matches at 9 bases. The CDR3 runs 17 residues. Germline V gene data show CDR1 as SEHNR and CDR2 as FQNEAQ (reference sequence). The J segment lost 6 bases and the V segment lost 7 bases, leaving 15 bases of the junction unmatched. The CDR3 nucleotides read TGTGCCAGCACCCCCCCTCCGGGACAGGGTACCCCCGGGGAGCTGTTTTTT. It codes for CASTPPPGQGTPGELFF.

The chain uses TRBV3-1 (or the pseudogene TRBV3-2) and TRBJ2-1; 8 nucleotides line up with TRBD1. Unmatched junction bases numbered 7, after V lost 0 bases and J lost 15 bases. The CDR3 runs to 13 residues. CDR1 and CDR2 from the germline V gene are LGHDT and YNNKEL (reference sequence). CDR3 in amino acids: CASSQDLRTGRFF. DNA for the CDR3: TGTGCCAGCAGCCAAGATCTCCGGACAGGGAGGTTCTTC.

Comments on this clone: Additional DNA sequences in this sample encode the identical CDR3. V usage is TRBV12-3 or TRBV12-4 and J usage is TRBJ1-2, with 8 bases matching TRBD1. Trimming at V came to 4 bases and at J to 4 bases, leaving 2 bases not matched to a gene. The CDR3 contains 13 residues. CDR3 nucleotides: TGTGCCAGCAGTTCCACAGGGGGCTATGGCTACACCTTC. Amino acid sequence: CASSSTGGYGYTF.

The rearrangement joins TRBV6-2 or TRBV6-3 to TRBJ2-3; D not certain. This CDR3 comprises 18 residues. V gave up 0 bases and J gave up 1 base, with 17 bases separating them. CDR1 is MNHEY, CDR2 SVGEGT, per germline. CDR3 region: CASSYSPLRGWGTDTQYF. The CDR3 DNA follows: TGTGCCAGCAGTTACTCCCCTTTACGAGGATGGGGCACAGATACGCAGTATTTT.

The chain recombines TRBV3-1 (or the pseudogene TRBV3-2) with TRBJ2-7, with 13 bases that match TRBD2. Germline CDR1 is LGHDT and CDR2 is YNNKEL (reference sequence). The ends lost 0 bases at V and 3 bases at J; junction bases unmatched: 5. The CDR3 is 17 amino acids. The CDR3 nucleotides read TGTGCCAGCAGCCAAGATCGACTAGCGGGGGGACTCTACGAGCAGTACTTC. This encodes CASSQDRLAGGLYEQYF.

The chain employs TRBV19 and TRBJ1-2; D remains ambiguous. Germline V gene sequence: CDR1 LNHDA, CDR2 SQIVND (reference sequence). The germline V and J ends were trimmed by 2 bases and 6 bases, with 19 bases remaining between them. This CDR3 is built from 16 residues. CDR3 nucleotides: TGTGCCAGTAGTATATTGGACGGCGGGAGGACTGATGGCTACACCTTC. Its translation: CASSILDGGRTDGYTF.

This clone was observed a single time. The gene calls are TRBV5-4 and TRBJ2-3; 9 positions agree with TRBD2. The CDR3 covers 14 residues. Germline V lookup: CDR1 SGHNT, CDR2 YYREEE (reference sequence). With 1 base clipped from V and 6 bases from J, the junction kept 3 bases outside the gene matches. DNA for the CDR3: TGTGCCAGCAGCTTGAGGCGGGGGGGTGATACGCAGTATTTT. Amino acids: CASSLRRGGDTQYF. Full variable domain (rest looked up from reference TRBV5-4 and TRBJ2-3): ETGVTQSPTHLIKTRGQQVTLRCSSQSGHNTVSWYQQALGQGPQFIFQYYREEENGRGNFPPRFSGLQFPNYSSELNVNALELDDSALYLCASSLRRGGDTQYFGPGTRLTVL.

The chain uses TRBV10-2 and TRBJ2-4; maybe TRBD1 (5 bases). V was trimmed by 6 bases and J by 0 bases, leaving 15 bases between them. The CDR3 extends over 16 amino acids. Germline V gives CDR1 WSHSY, CDR2 SAAADI. CDR3 sequence reads: CASRDPGFLAKNIQYF. DNA of the CDR3: TGCGCCAGCAGGGACCCAGGGTTTCTAGCCAAAAACATTCAGTACTTC.

The V and J genes are TRBV19 and TRBJ1-6, with a weak D call TRBD1 (5 bases). The length of the CDR3 is 16 residues. V gave up 1 base and J gave up 7 bases, with 14 bases separating them. Germline assignment: CDR1 LNHDA and CDR2 SQIVND (reference sequence). The CDR3 loop is CASSIGGGVANSPLHF. The CDR3 region has the DNA TGTGCCAGTAGTATAGGGGGGGGAGTCGCAAATTCACCCCTCCACTTT.

The CDR3: CASSLDSIYGYTF. Here the CDR3 DNA reads TGCGCCAGCAGCCTAGACAGCATTTATGGCTACACCTTC. The gene calls are TRBV5-1 and TRBJ1-2, with D perhaps matching TRBD1 (5 bases). This CDR3 region has 13 residues. The germline V gene encodes CDR1 SGHRS and CDR2 YFSETQ. V gave up 4 bases and J gave up 5 bases, with 12 bases separating them.